This TCR beta chain was profiled in a study of OX40 agonist ivuxolimab in advanced cancers. Study details: Averaging roughly 60 years in age, with a range of roughly 23 to 80, the cohort was 65% to 85% male.

Sequenced by immunoSEQ multiplex PCR; TCRdb stores in-frame clones only, minus some. Among about 80,000 clones listed, roughly 85% were seen once. Trimming removed 2 bases at V and 8 bases at J, with 18 bases between. The CDR3 is made up of 15 amino acids. The V gene's germline CDR1 is MDHEN and CDR2 SYDVKM. This clone was counted between two and nine times. Other DNA sequences within the sample encode an identical CDR3. Sequencing was performed on CD4+ or CD8+ T cells sorted from blood, taken in a trial of the OX40 agonist ivuxolimab. This sequence was found in an adult with an advanced solid tumor such as melanoma, head and neck, liver or kidney cancer. The chain couples TRBV28 to TRBJ1-2; tentative D call: TRBD1 (5 bases). CDR3 residues: CASSLPGRPGGGYTF. The DNA for the CDR3 is TGTGCCAGCAGTTTACCCGGACGGCCTGGGGGAGGCTACACCTTC.